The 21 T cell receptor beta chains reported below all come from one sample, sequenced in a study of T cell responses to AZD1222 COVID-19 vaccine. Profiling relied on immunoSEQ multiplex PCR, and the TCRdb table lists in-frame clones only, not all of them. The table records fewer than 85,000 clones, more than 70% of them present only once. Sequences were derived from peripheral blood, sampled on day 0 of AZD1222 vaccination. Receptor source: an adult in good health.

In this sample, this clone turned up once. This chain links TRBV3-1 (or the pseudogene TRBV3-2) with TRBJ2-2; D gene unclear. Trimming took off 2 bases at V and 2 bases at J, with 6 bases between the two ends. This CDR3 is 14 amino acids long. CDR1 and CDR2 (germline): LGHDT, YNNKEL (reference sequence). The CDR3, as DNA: TGTGCCAGCAGCCAAATGCGCAACACCGGGGAGCTGTTTTTT. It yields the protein CASSQMRNTGELFF.

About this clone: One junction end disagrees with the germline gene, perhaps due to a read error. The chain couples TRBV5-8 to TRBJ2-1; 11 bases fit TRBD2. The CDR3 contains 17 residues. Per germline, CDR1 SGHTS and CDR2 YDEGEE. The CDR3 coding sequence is TGTGCCAGCAGTTTGGAACTAGCGGGAGTTTATTTCAATGAGCAGTTCTTC. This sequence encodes CASSLELAGVYFNEQFF.

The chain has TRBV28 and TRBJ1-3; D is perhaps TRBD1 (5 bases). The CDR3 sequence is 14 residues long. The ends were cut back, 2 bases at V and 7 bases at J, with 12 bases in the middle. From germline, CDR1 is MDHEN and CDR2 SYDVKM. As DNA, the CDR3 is TGTGCCAGCAGTTTACCCAGGGTCGGTAACACCATATATTTT. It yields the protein CASSLPRVGNTIYF.

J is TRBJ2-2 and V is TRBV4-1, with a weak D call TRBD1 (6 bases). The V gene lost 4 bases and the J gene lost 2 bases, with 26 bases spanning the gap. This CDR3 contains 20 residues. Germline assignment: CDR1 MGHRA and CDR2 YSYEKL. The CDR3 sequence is CASSLPEFRAQGGNTGELFF. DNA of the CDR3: TGCGCCAGCAGCCTCCCGGAGTTTCGGGCGCAAGGGGGAAACACCGGGGAGCTGTTTTTT.

The CDR3, as DNA: TGTGCCAGCAGCCCCAGGGGGCGCAACACCGGGGAGCTGTTTTTT. Translation gives CASSPRGRNTGELFF. The gene calls are TRBV3-1 (or the pseudogene TRBV3-2) and TRBJ2-2, with TRBD1 identical over 8 bases. With V trimmed by 4 bases and J by 2 bases, 3 bases remained unmatched. CDR3 length: 15 residues. Germline lookup yields CDR1 LGHDT and CDR2 YNNKEL (reference sequence).

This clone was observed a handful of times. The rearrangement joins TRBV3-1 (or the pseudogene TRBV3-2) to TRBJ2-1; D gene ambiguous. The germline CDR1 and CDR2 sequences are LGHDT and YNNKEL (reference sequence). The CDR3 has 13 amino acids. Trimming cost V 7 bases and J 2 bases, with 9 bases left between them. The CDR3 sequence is CASTRPPYNEQFF. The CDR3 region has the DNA TGTGCCAGCACCAGGCCGCCCTACAATGAGCAGTTCTTC.

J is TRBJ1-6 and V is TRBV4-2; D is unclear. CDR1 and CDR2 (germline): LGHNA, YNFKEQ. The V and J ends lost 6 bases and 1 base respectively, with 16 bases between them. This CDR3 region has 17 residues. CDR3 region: CASSQDPTGSYNSPLHF. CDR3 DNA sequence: TGTGCCAGCAGTCAGGACCCGACGGGGTCCTATAATTCACCCCTCCACTTT.

The CDR3 DNA reads TGCAGCGTAAAGGACAGGACTTTATTGCACACTGAAGCTTTCTTT. Amino acid sequence: CSVKDRTLLHTEAFF. The V gene is TRBV29-1, the J gene TRBJ1-1, with 7 bases fitting TRBD1. The CDR3 spans 15 residues. After removal of 6 bases from V and 3 bases from J, the junction contained 13 bases not matched to a gene. CDR1 SQVTM and CDR2 ANQGSEA come from the germline V gene. Together with reference TRBV29-1 and TRBJ1-1, the CDR3 gives the full variable domain: SAVISQKPSRDICQRGTSLTIQCQVDSQVTMMFWYRQQPGQSLTLIATANQGSEATYESGFVIDKFPISRPNLTFSTLTVSNMSPEDSSIYLCSVKDRTLLHTEAFFGQGTRLTVV.

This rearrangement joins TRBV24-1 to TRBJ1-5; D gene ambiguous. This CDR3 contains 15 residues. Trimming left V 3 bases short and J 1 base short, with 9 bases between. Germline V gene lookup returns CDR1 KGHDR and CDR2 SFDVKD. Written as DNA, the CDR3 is TGTGCCACCAGTGATGGAGGTCGGAGCAATCAGCCCCAGCATTTT. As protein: CATSDGGRSNQPQHF.

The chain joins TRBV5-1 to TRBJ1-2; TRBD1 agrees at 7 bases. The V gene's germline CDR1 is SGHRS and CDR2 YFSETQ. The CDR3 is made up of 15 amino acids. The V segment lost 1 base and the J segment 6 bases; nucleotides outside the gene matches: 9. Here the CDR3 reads CASSLLQGLSDGYTF. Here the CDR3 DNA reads TGCGCCAGCAGCTTGTTACAGGGGTTGAGCGATGGCTACACCTTC.

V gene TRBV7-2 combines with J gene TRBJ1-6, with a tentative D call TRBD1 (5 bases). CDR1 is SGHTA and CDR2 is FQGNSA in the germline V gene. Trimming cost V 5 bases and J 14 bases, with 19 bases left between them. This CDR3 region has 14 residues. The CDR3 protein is CASSIPGTPLTLHF. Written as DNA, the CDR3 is TGTGCCAGCAGCATCCCCGGGACTCCCCTCACCCTCCACTTT.

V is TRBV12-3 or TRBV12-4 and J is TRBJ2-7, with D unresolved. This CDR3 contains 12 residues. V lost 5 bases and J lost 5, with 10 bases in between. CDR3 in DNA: TGTGCCAGCAGTCTGGGTCCCGACGAGCAGTACTTC. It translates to CASSLGPDEQYF.

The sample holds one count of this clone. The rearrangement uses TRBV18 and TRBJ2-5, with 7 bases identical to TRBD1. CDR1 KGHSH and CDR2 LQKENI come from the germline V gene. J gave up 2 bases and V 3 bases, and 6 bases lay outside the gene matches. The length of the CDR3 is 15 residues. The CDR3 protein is CASSPEGARQETQYF. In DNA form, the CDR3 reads TGTGCCAGCTCACCCGAGGGGGCGAGGCAAGAGACCCAGTACTTC. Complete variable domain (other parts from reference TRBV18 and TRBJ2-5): NAGVMQNPRHLVRRRGQEARLRCSPMKGHSHVYWYRQLPEEGLKFMVYLQKENIIDESGMPKERFSAEFPKEGPSILRIQQVVRGDSAAYFCASSPEGARQETQYFGPGTRLLVL.

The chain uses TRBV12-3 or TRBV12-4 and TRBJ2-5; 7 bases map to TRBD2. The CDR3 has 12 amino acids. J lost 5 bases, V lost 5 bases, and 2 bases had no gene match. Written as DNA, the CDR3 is TGTGCCAGCAGTGCGGGGGTGGAGACCCAGTACTTC. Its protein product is CASSAGVETQYF.

In nucleotides, the CDR3 is TGTGCCAGCAGCTTAGTCTTCACGAACACCGGGGAGCTGTTTTTT. This gives the protein CASSLVFTNTGELFF. This chain uses TRBV11-2 with TRBJ2-2; D not resolved. Germline lookup yields CDR1 SGHAT and CDR2 FQNNGV. The V gene lost 1 base and the J gene lost 0 bases, with 6 bases spanning the gap. The CDR3 length is 15 residues.

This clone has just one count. DNA of the CDR3: TGTGCCAGCAGCTTAGACAGGCGCACTGAAGCTTTCTTT. Translating gives CASSLDRRTEAFF. The gene calls are TRBV7-3 and TRBJ1-1, with TRBD1 as a possible D gene (6 bases). Germline V gives CDR1 SGHTA, CDR2 FQGTGA. V dropped 2 bases and J dropped 4 bases, with 8 bases sitting between them. The CDR3 is made up of 13 amino acids.

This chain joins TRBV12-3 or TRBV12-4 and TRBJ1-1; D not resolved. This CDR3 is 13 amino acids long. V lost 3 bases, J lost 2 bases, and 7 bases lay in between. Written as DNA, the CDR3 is TGTGCCAGCAGTTTGGCAGAAAACACTGAAGCTTTCTTT. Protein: CASSLAENTEAFF.

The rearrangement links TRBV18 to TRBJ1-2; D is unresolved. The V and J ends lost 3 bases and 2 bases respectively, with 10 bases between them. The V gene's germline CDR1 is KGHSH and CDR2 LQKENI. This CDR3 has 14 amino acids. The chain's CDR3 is CASSPNEENYGYTF. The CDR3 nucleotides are TGTGCCAGCTCACCTAACGAGGAAAACTATGGCTACACCTTC.

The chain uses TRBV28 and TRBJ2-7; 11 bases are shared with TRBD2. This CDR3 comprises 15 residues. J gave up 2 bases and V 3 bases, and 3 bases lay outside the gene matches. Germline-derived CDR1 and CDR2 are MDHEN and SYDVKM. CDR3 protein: CASSLLAGGPYEQYF. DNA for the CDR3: TGTGCCAGCAGTTTGTTAGCGGGAGGGCCCTACGAGCAGTACTTC.

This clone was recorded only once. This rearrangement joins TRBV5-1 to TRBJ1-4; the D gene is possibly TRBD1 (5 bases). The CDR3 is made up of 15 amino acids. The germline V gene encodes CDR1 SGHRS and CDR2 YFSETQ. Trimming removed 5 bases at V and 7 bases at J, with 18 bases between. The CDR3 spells CASSPRGEMGEKLFF. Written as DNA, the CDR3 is TGCGCCAGCAGTCCCCGAGGGGAGATGGGTGAAAAACTGTTTTTT.

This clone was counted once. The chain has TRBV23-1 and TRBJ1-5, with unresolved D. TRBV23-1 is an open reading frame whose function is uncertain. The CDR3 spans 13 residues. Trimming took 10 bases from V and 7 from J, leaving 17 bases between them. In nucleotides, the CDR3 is TGCGCCATCATGGTGGTGGTGAGGCAGCCCCAGCATTTT. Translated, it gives CAIMVVVRQPQHF.